The 8 T cell receptor beta chains below come from one sample, sequenced in a study of memory CD4+ T cells and cytomegalovirus serostatus (dated by TCRdb to between 2018 and 2020). A FACSAria II was used to sort memory CD4+ T cells, defined as single viable CD3+CD4+CD8-CD45RO+ cells. Library prep was done by the immunoSEQ multiplex PCR assay. The clones in this table, taken by TCRdb from immuneACCESS, are in-frame only. Not every clone is retained; where verified, under half of the shortfall comes from an unresolved V gene, and the cause of the rest is unknown. In this sample the table shows tens of thousands of clones, 76% of which occur a single time. The top ten hold 5% to 7% of the sample. Sample: memory CD4+ T cells from blood. All receptors derive from an adult in good health and CMV-seronegative.

The chain carries TRBV11-3 and TRBJ2-1; 8 bases match TRBD2. The CDR3 consists of 16 residues. V lost 5 bases and J lost 4; bases outside the gene matches: 10. Looked up from germline, CDR1 is SGHNT and CDR2 is YENEEA. CDR3 protein: CASSPGTSSRYNEQFF. The CDR3, as DNA: TGTGCCAGCAGCCCGGGGACTAGTAGTAGGTACAATGAGCAGTTCTTC.

In this sample, this clone turned up once. V is TRBV6-6 and J is TRBJ1-1, with D perhaps TRBD1 (5 bases). Germline V lookup: CDR1 MNHNY, CDR2 SVGAGI (reference sequence). The CDR3 has 14 amino acids. Deletions cut 2 bases from V and 5 bases from J, with 12 bases between. CDR3 sequence: CASSYNAGQTEAFF. The CDR3, as DNA: TGTGCCAGCAGTTACAATGCAGGGCAAACTGAAGCTTTCTTT.

This clone was observed once. The chain carries TRBV11-3 and TRBJ2-1; 7 bases match TRBD2. Trimming took 3 bases from V and 6 from J; bases not matched to a gene: 5. The CDR3 totals 14 residues. Per germline, CDR1 SGHNT and CDR2 YENEEA. This chain's CDR3 is CASSFGGSFNEQFF. Written as DNA, the CDR3 is TGTGCCAGCAGCTTCGGCGGGAGCTTCAATGAGCAGTTCTTC.

The chain joins TRBV28 to TRBJ2-4; 7 nucleotides align to TRBD2. This CDR3 contains 14 residues. Germline-derived CDR1 and CDR2 are MDHEN and SYDVKM. J was trimmed by 7 bases and V by 3 bases; bases with no gene match: 6. Here the CDR3 DNA reads TGTGCCAGCAGTTTCCGCGGGAGTGGGAACATTCAGTACTTC. The encoded protein is CASSFRGSGNIQYF.

V usage is TRBV25-1 and J usage is TRBJ2-7; D might be TRBD1 (5 bases). The V gene lost 6 bases and the J gene lost 5 bases, with 17 bases spanning the gap. The V gene's germline CDR1 is MGHDK and CDR2 SYGVNS. The CDR3 is 14 amino acids. The chain's CDR3 is CASSPKGFANEQYF. CDR3 bases: TGTGCCAGCAGCCCAAAGGGGTTCGCAAACGAGCAGTACTTC.

The chain has TRBV7-2 and TRBJ1-2, with D tentatively TRBD1 (5 bases). The germline V gene has CDR1 SGHTA and CDR2 FQGNSA. The V end lost 8 bases, the J end lost 4 bases, and 14 bases lay between the germline ends. CDR3 length equals 13 residues. In DNA, the CDR3 is TGTGCCAGCTCACCAGGCAGGGCCTATGGCTACACCTTC. The encoded protein is CASSPGRAYGYTF.

The chain is built from TRBV6-1 and TRBJ2-1, with TRBD1 as a possible D gene (6 bases). The CDR3 consists of 14 residues. The germline V gene encodes CDR1 MNHNS and CDR2 SASEGT. Trimming shortened V by 7 bases and J by 3 bases, and 13 bases separated the two germline ends. For the CDR3, the DNA is TGTGCCAGCAAACCGGACAGACTCTACAATGAGCAGTTCTTC. Its protein is CASKPDRLYNEQFF.

The chain recombines TRBV30 with TRBJ2-5; the D is unclear. This CDR3 comprises 16 residues. The germline V gene has CDR1 GTSNPN and CDR2 SVGIG (reference sequence). V dropped 0 bases and J dropped 4 bases, with 18 bases sitting between them. CDR3: CAWSVGLGSGRETQYF. In DNA form, the CDR3 reads TGTGCCTGGAGTGTGGGCCTTGGCTCAGGAAGAGAGACCCAGTACTTC.